This T cell receptor beta chain appears in the sequencing data of a study of T cell changes during pregnancy in multiple sclerosis (dated by TCRdb to about 2019). Notes on the research overall: The study examined how the T cell repertoire changed over the course of pregnancy in women with multiple sclerosis.

Libraries were constructed by the immunoSEQ multiplex PCR assay. TCRdb carries this immuneACCESS record with in-frame sequences only. Its versions omit some clonotypes, under half of them owing to an unresolved V gene in the studies checked, with the rest unexplained. Across this sample there are fewer than 60,000 clones, with approximately 91% seen only once. 1% to 1.5% of the sample comes from the top ten. In the germline V gene, CDR1 corresponds to MNHEY and CDR2 to SVGAGI. V has 6 bases trimmed and J has 3 bases trimmed; junction bases matching no gene number 7. The cysteine opens and the phenylalanine closes a CDR3 of 14 amino acids. CDR3 DNA only is kept here, 42 bases in frame from base 1. Notes on this clone: Its recognized antigen is unknown. Per-base quality was not reported, and no clone a single base away is much larger than it.

The sequence is built from TRBV6-5 and TRBJ2-7; TRBD2 agrees with 8 junctional bases. This sequence was found in a female donor with multiple sclerosis, enrolled in a pregnancy study. The sample consisted of peripheral blood, taken in the second trimester of pregnancy. CDR3 region: CASSRTSMGYEQYF. The DNA sequence reads TGTGCCAGCAGCCGGACTAGCATGGGCTACGAGCAGTACTTC.